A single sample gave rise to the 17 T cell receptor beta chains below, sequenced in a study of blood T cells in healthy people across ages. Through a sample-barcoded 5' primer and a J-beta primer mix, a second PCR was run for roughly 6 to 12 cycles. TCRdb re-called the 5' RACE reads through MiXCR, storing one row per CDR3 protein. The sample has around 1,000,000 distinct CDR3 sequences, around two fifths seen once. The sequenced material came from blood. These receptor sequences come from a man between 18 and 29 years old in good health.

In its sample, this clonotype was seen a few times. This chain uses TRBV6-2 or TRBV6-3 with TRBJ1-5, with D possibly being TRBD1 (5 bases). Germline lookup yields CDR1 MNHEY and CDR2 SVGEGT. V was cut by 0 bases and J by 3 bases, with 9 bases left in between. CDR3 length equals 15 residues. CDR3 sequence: CASSYSTGLNQPQHF. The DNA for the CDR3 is TGTGCCAGCAGTTACTCGACGGGGCTCAATCAGCCCCAGCATTTT.

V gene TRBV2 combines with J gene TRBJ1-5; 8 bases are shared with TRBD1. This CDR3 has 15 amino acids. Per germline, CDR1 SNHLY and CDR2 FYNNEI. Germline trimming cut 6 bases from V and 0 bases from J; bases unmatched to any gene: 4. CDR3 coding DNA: TGTGCCAGCAGAAGACAGGGGATTAGCAATCAGCCCCAGCATTTT. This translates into CASRRQGISNQPQHF.

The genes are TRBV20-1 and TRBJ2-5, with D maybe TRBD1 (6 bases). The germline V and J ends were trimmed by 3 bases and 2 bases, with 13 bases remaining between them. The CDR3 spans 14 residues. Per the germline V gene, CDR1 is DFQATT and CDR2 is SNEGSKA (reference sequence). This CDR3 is CSARRTAVQETQYF. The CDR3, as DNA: TGCAGTGCTAGGCGGACAGCTGTACAAGAGACCCAGTACTTC.

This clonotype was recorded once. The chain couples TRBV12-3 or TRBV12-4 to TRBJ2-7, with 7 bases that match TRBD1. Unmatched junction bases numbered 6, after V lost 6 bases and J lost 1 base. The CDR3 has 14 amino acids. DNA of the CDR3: TGTGCCAGCAGGCCAGGACAGGTTTCCTACGAGCAGTACTTC. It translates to CASRPGQVSYEQYF.

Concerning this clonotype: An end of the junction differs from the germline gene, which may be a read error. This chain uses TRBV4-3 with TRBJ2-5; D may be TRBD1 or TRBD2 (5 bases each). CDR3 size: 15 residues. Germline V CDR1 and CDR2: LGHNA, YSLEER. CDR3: CASSQDLGESETRYF. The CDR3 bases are TGCGCCAGCAGCCAAGATCTAGGGGAGTCGGAGACCCGGTACTTC.

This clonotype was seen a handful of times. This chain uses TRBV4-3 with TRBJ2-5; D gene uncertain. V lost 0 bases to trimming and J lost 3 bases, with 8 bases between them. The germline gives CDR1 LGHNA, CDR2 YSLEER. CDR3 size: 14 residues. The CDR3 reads CASSQDYVEETQYF. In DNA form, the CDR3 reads TGCGCCAGCAGCCAAGATTACGTGGAAGAGACCCAGTACTTC.

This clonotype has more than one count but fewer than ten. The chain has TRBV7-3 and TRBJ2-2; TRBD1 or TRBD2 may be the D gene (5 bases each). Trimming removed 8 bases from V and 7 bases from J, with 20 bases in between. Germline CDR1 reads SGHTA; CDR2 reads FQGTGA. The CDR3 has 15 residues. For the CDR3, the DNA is TGTGCCAGCTCCGATCGGGGACCTCGGGTCGGGGAGCTGTTTTTT. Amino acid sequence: CASSDRGPRVGELFF.

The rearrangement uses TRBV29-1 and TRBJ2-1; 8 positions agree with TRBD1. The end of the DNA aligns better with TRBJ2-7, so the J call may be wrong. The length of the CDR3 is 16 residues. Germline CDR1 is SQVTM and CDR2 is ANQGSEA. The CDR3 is CSGGRTGLSSYNEQYF. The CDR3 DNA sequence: TGCAGCGGGGGGCGGACAGGGCTTAGCTCCTACAATGAGCAGTACTTC.

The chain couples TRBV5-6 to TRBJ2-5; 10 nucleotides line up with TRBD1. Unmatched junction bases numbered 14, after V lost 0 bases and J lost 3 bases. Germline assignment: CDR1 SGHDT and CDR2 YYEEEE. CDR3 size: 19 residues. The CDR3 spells CASSLVGQGTPHSEETQYF. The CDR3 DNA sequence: TGTGCCAGCAGCTTGGTGGGACAGGGGACGCCACATAGTGAAGAGACCCAGTACTTC.

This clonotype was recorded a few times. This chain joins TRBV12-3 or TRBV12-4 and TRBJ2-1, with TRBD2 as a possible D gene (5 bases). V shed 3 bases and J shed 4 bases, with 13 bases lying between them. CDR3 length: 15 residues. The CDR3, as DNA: TGTGCCAGCAGTTTCGGACTCCAGGATTACAATGAGCAGTTCTTC. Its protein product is CASSFGLQDYNEQFF.

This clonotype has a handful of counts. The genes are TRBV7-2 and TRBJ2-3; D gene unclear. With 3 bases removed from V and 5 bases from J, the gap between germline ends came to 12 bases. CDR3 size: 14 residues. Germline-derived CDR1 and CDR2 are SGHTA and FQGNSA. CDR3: CASSLALEKDTQYF. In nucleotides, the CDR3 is TGTGCCAGCAGCTTGGCTCTAGAAAAAGATACGCAGTATTTT.

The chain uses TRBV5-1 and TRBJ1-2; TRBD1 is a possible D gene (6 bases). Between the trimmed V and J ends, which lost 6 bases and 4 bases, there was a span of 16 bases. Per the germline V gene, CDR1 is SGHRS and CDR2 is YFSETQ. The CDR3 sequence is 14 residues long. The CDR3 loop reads CASNTASGAYGYTF. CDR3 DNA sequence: TGCGCCAGCAACACCGCATCGGGGGCCTATGGCTACACCTTC.

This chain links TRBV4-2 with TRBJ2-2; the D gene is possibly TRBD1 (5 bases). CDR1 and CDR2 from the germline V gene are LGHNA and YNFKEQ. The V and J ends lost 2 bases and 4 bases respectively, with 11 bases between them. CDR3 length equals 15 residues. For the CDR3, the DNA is TGTGCCAGCAGCCAACAGGGTCCCAGCACCGGGGAGCTGTTTTTT. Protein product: CASSQQGPSTGELFF.

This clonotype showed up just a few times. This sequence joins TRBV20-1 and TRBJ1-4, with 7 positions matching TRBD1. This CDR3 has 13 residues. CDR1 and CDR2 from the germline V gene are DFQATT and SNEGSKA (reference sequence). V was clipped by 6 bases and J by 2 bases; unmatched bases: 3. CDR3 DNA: TGCAGTGCCGCGACAGGGACTAATGAAAAACTGTTTTTT. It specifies CSAATGTNEKLFF.

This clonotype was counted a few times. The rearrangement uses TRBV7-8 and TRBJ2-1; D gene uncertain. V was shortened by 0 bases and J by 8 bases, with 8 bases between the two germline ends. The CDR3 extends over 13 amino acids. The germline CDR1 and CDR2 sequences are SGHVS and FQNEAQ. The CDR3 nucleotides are TGTGCCAGCAGCTTAGCCAAGGCCTATGAGCAGTTCTTC. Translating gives CASSLAKAYEQFF. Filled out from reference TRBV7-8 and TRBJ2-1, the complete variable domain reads GAGVSQSPRYKVAKRGQDVALRCDPISGHVSLFWYQQALGQGPEFLTYFQNEAQLDKSGLPSDRFFAERPEGSVSTLKIQRTQQEDSAVYLCASSLAKAYEQFFGPGTRLTVL.

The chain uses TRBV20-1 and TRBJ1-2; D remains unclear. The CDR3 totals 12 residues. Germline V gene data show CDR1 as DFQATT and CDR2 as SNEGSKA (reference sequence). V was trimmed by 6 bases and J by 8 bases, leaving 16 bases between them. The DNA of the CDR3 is TGCAGTGCCCCGCAGTCCCCCCAGGGCTACACCTTC. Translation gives CSAPQSPQGYTF.

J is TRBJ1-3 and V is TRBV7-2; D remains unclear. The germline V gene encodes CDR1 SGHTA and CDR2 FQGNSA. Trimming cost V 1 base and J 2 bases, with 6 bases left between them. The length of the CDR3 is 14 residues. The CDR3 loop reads CASSLGVPGNTIYF. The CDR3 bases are TGTGCCAGCAGCTTAGGTGTCCCTGGAAACACCATATATTTT.